This T cell receptor beta chain emerged from a study of blood T cell repertoires in COVID-19. About the research overall: T cells, B-cell-depleted T cells, or PBMCs supplied cDNA or gDNA.

Patients at the Seattle site were enrolled during active infection and followed longitudinally. Per the original methods: Estimates of nucleated cell counts were drawn from the amplification of reference gene primers. Using immunoSEQ multiplex PCR, the repertoire was profiled, and TCRdb retains in-frame clones only, with some absent. That table is the source of V, J and clone size, and D and trimming were worked out from the DNA. The data show hundreds of thousands of clones, around 87% seen once. The CDR3 consists of 15 residues. Germline V CDR1 and CDR2: MNHEY, SVGAGI. V lost 6 bases, J lost 1 base, and 8 bases stayed unmatched.

The chain combines TRBV6-5 with TRBJ2-7, with 8 nucleotides matching TRBD2. The source material was peripheral blood. The sequence was collected from a woman aged 50 to 60 with COVID-19, enrolled during active disease. The CDR3 spells CASSPGVAGSYEQYF. CDR3 coding DNA: TGTGCCAGCAGCCCGGGGGTAGCGGGATCCTACGAGCAGTACTTC.